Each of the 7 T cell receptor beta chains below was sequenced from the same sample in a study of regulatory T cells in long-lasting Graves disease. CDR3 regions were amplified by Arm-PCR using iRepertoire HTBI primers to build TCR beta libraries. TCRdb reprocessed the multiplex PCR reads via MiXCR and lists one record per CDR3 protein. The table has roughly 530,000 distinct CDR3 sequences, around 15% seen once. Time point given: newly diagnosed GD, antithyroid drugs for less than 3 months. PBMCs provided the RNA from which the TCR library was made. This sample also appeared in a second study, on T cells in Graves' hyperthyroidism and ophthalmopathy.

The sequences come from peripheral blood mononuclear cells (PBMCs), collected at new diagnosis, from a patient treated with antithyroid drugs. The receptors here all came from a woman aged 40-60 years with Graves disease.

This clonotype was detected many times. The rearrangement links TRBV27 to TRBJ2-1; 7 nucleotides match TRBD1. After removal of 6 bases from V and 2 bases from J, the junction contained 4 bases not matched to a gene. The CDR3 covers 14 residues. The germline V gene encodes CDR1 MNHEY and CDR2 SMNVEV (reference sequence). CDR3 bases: TGTGCCAGCAGACAGGGGCGGACCTACAATGAGCAGTTCTTC. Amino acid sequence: CASRQGRTYNEQFF.

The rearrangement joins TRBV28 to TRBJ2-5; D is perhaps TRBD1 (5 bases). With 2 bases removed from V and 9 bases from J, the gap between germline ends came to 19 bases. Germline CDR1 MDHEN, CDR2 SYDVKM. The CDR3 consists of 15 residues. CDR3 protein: CASSLGTGLAEPQYF. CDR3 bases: TGTGCCAGCAGTTTAGGTACAGGCCTGGCGGAGCCCCAGTACTTC.

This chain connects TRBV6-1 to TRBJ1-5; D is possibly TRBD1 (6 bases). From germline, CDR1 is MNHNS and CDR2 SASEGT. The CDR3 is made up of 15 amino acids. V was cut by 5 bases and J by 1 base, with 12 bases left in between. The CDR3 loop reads CASSLPGDSNQPQHF. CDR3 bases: TGTGCCAGCAGTCTCCCAGGGGACAGCAATCAGCCCCAGCATTTT.

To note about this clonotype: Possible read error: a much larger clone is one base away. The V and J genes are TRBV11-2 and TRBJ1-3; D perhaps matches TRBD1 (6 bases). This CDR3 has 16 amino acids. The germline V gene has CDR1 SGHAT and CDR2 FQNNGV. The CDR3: CASSFGTPSSGNTMYF. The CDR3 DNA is TGTGCCAGCAGCTTCGGGACACCCTCCTCTGGAAACACCATGTATTTT.

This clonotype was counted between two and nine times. The CDR3 protein is CASSFGLAGNYEQYF. CDR3 coding DNA: TGCGCCAGCAGCTTCGGACTAGCGGGGAACTACGAGCAGTACTTC. The rearrangement joins TRBV5-1 to TRBJ2-7; 12 positions match TRBD2. Germline lookup yields CDR1 SGHRS and CDR2 YFSETQ. The CDR3 extends over 15 amino acids. V shed 2 bases, J shed 3 bases, and the junction held 3 bases outside the gene matches.

The CDR3 DNA follows: TGTGCCATCAGGCCTCTAGCGGACGCTAACGAGCAGTACTTC. Translated, it gives CAIRPLADANEQYF. The chain employs TRBV10-3 and TRBJ2-7, with 7 bases identical to TRBD2. The CDR3 has 14 residues. J lost 5 bases, V lost 6 bases, and 10 bases had no gene match. CDR1 ENHRY and CDR2 SYGVKD come from the germline V gene.

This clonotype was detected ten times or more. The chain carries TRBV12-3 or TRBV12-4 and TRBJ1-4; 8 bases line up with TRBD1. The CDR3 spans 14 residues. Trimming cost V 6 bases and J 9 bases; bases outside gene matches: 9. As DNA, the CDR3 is TGTGCCAGCAGAACAGGACAGGGAGTCCAAAAACTGTTTTTT. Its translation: CASRTGQGVQKLFF.